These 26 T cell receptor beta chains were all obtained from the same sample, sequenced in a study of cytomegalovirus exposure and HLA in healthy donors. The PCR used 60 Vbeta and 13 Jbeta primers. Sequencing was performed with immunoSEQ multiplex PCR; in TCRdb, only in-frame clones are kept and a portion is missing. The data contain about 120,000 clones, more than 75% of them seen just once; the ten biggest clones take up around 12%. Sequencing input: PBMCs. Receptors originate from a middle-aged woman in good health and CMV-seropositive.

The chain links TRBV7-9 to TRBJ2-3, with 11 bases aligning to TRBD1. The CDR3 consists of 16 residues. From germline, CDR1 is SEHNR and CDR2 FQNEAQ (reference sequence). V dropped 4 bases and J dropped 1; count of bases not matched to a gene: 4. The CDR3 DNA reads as TGTGCCAGCAGCTCAGGGACAGGGGGGCGCACAGATACGCAGTATTTT. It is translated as CASSSGTGGRTDTQYF. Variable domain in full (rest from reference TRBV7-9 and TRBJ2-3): DTGVSQNPRHKITKRGQNVTFRCDPISEHNRLYWYRQTLGQGPEFLTYFQNEAQLEKSRLLSDRFSAERPKGSFSTLEIQRTEQGDSAMYLCASSSGTGGRTDTQYFGPGTRLTVL.

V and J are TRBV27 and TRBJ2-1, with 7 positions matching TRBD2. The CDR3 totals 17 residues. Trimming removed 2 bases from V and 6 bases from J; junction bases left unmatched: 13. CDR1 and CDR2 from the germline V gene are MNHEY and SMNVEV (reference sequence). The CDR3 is CASSLNSLGGKGNEQFF. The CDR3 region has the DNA TGTGCCAGCAGTTTAAATAGTCTGGGGGGGAAAGGCAATGAGCAGTTCTTC.

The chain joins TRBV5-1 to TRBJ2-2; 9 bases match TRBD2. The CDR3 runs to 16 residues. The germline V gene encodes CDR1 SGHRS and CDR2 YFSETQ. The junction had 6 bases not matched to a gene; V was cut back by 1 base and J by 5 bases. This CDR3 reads CASSLILAGYTGELFF. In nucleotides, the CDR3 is TGCGCCAGCAGCTTGATTCTAGCGGGGTATACCGGGGAGCTGTTTTTT.

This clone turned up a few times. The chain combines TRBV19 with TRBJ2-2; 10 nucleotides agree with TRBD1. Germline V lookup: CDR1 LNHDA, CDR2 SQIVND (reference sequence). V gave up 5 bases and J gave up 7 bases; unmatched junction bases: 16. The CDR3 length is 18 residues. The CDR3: CASSLPPWDRGFGGELFF. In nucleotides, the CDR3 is TGTGCCAGTAGTCTACCCCCGTGGGACAGGGGCTTTGGCGGGGAGCTGTTTTTT.

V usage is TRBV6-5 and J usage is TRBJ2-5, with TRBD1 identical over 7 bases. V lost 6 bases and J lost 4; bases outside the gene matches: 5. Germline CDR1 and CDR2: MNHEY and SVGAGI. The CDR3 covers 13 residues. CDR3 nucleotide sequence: TGTGCCAGCAGAGAACGGGACAGAGAGACCCAGTACTTC. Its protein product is CASRERDRETQYF.

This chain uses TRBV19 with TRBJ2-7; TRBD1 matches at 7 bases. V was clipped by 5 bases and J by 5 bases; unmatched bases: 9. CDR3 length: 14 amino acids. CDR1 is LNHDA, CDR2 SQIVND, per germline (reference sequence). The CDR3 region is CASSPWGQYHEQYF. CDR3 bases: TGTGCCAGTAGTCCCTGGGGACAGTACCACGAGCAGTACTTC.

This chain's CDR3 is CASSEALTVSAYEQYF. In DNA, the CDR3 is TGTGCCAGCAGTGAAGCTCTGACAGTCTCAGCCTACGAGCAGTACTTC. The chain links TRBV6-1 to TRBJ2-7; TRBD1 might be the D (5 bases). CDR1 is MNHNS, CDR2 SASEGT, per germline. The V end lost 0 bases, the J end lost 2 bases, and 14 bases lay between the germline ends. The CDR3 length is 16 residues.

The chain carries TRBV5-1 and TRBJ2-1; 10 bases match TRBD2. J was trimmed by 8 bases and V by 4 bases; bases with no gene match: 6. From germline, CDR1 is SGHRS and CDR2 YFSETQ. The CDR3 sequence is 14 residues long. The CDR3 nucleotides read TGCGCCAGCAGCCAACCCGGGACTAGCGATGAGCAGTTCTTC. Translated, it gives CASSQPGTSDEQFF.

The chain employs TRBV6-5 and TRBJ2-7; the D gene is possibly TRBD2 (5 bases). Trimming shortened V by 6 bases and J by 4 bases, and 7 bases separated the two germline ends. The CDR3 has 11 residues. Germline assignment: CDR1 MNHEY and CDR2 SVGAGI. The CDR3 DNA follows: TGTGCCAGCAGGGAGGATTACGAGCAGTACTTC. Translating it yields CASREDYEQYF.

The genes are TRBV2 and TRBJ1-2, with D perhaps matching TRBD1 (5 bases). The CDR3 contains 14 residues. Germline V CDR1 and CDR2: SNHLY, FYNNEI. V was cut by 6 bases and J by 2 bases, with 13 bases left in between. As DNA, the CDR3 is TGTGCCAGCAGGATGAGCCAGGGAAACTATGGCTACACCTTC. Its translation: CASRMSQGNYGYTF.

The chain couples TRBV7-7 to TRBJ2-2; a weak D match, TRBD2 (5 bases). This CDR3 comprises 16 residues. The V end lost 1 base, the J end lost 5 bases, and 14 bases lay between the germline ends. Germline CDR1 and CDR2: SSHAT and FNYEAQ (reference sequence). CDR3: CASSLGTSAVTGELFF. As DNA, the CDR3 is TGTGCCAGCAGCTTAGGGACTTCTGCCGTAACCGGGGAGCTGTTTTTT. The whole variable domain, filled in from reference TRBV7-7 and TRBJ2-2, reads GAGVSQSPRYKVTKRGQDVTLRCDPISSHATLYWYQQALGQGPEFLTYFNYEAQPDKSGLPSDRFSAERPEGSISTLTIQRTEQRDSAMYRCASSLGTSAVTGELFFGEGSRLTVL.

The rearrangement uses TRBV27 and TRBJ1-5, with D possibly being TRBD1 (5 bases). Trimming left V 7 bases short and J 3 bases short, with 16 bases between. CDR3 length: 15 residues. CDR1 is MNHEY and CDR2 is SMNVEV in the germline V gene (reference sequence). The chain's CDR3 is CASTPQGDFNQPQHF. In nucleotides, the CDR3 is TGTGCCAGCACCCCCCAAGGGGATTTCAATCAGCCCCAGCATTTT.

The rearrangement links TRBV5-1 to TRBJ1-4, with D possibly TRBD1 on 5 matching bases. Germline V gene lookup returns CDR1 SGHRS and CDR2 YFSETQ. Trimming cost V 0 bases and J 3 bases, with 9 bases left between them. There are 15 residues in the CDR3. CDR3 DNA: TGCGCCAGCAGCTTGGCTGGAGGGGCTAATGAAAAACTGTTTTTT. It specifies CASSLAGGANEKLFF. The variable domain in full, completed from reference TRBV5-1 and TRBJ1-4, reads KAGVTQTPRYLIKTRGQQVTLSCSPISGHRSVSWYQQTPGQGLQFLFEYFSETQRNKGNFPGRFSGRQFSNSRSEMNVSTLELGDSALYLCASSLAGGANEKLFFGSGTQLSVL.

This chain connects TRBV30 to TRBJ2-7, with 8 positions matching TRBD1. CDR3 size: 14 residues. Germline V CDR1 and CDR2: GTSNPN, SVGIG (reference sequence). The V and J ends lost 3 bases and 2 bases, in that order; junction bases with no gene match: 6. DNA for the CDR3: TGTGCCTGGAGAACCGGGACAGGAACCTACGAGCAGTACTTC. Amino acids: CAWRTGTGTYEQYF.

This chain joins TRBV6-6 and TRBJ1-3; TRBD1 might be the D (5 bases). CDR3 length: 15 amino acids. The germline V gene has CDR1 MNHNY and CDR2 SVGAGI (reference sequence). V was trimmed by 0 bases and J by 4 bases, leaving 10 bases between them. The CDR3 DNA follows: TGTGCCAGCAGTTACTCGGAGGGGTTCGGAAACACCATATATTTT. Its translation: CASSYSEGFGNTIYF.

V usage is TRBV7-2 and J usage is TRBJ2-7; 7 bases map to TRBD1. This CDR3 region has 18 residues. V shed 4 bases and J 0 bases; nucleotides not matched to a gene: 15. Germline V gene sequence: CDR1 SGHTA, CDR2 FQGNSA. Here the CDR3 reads CASSSIEGGSHNSYEQYF. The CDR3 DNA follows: TGTGCCAGCAGCTCGATAGAAGGGGGCAGCCACAACTCCTACGAGCAGTACTTC.

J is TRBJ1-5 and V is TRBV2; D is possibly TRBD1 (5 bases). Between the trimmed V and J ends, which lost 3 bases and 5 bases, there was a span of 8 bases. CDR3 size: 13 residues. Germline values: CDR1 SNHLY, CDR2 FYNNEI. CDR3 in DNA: TGTGCCAGCAGTGACGACAGTTATCAGCCCCAGCATTTT. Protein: CASSDDSYQPQHF.

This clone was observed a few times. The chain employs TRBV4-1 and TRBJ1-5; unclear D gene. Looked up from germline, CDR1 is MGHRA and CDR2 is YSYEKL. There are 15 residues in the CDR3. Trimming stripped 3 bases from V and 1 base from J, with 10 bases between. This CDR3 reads CASSQTWQSNQPQHF. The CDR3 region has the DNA TGCGCCAGCAGCCAGACATGGCAGAGCAATCAGCCCCAGCATTTT.

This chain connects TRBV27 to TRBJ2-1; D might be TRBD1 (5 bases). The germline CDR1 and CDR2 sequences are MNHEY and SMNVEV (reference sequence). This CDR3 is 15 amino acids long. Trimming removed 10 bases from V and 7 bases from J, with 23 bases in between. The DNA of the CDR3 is TGTGCCACTCTAACCCCCGTGGGGCGGCTAAATGAGCAGTTCTTC. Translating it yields CATLTPVGRLNEQFF.

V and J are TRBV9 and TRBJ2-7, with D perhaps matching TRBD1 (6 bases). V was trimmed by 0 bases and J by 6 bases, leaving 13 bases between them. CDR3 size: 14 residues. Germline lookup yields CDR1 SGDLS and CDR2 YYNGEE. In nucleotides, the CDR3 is TGTGCCAGCAGCGTAGCCGACAGGTTCGGCGAGCAGTACTTC. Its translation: CASSVADRFGEQYF.

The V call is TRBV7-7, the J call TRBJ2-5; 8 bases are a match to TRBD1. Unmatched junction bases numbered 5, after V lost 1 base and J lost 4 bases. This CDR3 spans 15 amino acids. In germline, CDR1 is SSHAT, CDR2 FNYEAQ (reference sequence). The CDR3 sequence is CASSLVGTGTETQYF. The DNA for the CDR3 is TGTGCCAGCAGCTTAGTCGGGACAGGTACAGAGACCCAGTACTTC.

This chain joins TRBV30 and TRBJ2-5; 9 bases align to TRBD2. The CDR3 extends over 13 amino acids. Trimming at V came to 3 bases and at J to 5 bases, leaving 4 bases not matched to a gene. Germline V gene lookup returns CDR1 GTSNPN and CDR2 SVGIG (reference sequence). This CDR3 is CAWRQTSGETQYF. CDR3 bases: TGTGCCTGGAGACAGACTAGCGGTGAGACCCAGTACTTC.

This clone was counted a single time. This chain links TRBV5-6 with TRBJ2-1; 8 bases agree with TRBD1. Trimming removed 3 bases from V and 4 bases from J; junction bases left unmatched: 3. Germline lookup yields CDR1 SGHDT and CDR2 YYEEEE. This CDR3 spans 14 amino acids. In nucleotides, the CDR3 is TGTGCCAGCAGCTCCGGACAGGGTTACAATGAGCAGTTCTTC. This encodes CASSSGQGYNEQFF.

Here the CDR3 reads CASSLSLGGTGLYEQYF. DNA for the CDR3: TGTGCCAGCAGCTTAAGTTTGGGCGGGACAGGGTTGTACGAGCAGTACTTC. The chain employs TRBV7-9 and TRBJ2-7; 9 nucleotides align to TRBD1. The CDR3 runs 17 residues. J gave up 4 bases and V 2 bases, and 12 bases lay outside the gene matches. Germline V gives CDR1 SEHNR, CDR2 FQNEAQ (reference sequence).

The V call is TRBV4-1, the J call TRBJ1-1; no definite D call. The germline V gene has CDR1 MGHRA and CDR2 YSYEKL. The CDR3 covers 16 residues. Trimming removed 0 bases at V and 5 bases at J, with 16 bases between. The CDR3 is CASSQERKQKITEAFF. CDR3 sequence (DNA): TGCGCCAGCAGCCAAGAACGAAAACAGAAAATTACTGAAGCTTTCTTT.

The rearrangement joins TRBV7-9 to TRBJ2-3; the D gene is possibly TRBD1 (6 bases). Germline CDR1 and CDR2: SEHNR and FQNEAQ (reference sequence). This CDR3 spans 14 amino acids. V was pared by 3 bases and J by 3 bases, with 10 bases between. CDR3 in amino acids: CASSFTGLTDTQYF. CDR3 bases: TGTGCCAGCAGCTTCACAGGGTTAACAGATACGCAGTATTTT.